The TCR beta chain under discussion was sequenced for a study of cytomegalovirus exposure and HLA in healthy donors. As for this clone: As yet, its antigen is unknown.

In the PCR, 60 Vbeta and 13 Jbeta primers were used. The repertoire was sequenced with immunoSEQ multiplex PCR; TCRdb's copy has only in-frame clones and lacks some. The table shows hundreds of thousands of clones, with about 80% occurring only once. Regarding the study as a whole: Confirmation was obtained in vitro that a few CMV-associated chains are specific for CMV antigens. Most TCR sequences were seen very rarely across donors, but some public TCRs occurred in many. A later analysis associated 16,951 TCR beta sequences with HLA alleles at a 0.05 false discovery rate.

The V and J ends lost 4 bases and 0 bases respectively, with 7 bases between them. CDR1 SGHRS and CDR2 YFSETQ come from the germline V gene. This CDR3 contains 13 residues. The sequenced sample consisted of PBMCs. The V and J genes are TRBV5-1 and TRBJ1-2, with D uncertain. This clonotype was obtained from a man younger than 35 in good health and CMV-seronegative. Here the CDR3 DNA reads TGCGCCAGCAGCAGCCCACCTAACTATGGCTACACCTTC. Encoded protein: CASSSPPNYGYTF.